The table lists the clone carrying this TCR beta chain with many counts. The antigen is undetermined. These data originate in a study of early T cells in non-severe SARS-CoV-2 infection. About the research overall: Sequencing of unsorted whole blood was done on bulk RNA, leaving chains unpaired. Study-wide findings and caveats: The matching step, a VDJdb search, favored anti-spike CD8 responses and missed private and CD4 specificities.

The germline V gene has CDR1 MNHNS and CDR2 SASEGT. The ends were cut back, 1 base at V and 6 bases at J, with 16 bases in the middle. This CDR3 is built from 16 residues. A single record per CDR3 protein comes from TCRdb applying MiXCR to the 5' RACE reads. The table shows around 67,000 distinct CDR3 sequences, with more than 9.5% occurring only once. This TCR was recovered from an adult who was a healthcare worker with PCR-confirmed SARS-CoV-2 infection or an uninfected control (not recorded which). This chain links TRBV6-1 with TRBJ1-5; tentative D call: TRBD1 (6 bases). The sequencing used whole blood, collected at baseline. This CDR3 is CASSEGAGEVSQPQHF. The CDR3 DNA follows: TGTGCCAGCAGTGAAGGGGCAGGGGAGGTTAGTCAGCCCCAGCATTTT.